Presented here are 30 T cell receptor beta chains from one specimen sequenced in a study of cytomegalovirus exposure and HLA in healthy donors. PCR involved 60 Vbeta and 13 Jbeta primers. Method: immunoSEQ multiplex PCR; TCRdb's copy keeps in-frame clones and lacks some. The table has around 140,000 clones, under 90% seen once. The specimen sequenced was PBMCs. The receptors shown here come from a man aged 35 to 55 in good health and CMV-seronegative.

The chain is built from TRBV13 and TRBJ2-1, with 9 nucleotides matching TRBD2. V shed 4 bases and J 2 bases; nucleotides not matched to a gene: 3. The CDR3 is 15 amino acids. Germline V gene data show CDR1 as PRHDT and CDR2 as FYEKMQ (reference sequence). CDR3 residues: CASSSAGGAYNEQFF. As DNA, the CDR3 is TGTGCCAGCAGCTCAGCGGGGGGCGCCTACAATGAGCAGTTCTTC.

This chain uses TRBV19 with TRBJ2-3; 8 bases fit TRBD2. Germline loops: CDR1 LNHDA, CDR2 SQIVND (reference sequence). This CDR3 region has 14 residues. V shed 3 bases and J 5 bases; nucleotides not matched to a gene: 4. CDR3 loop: CASSMISGVDTQYF. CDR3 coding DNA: TGTGCCAGTAGTATGATTAGCGGGGTAGATACGCAGTATTTT.

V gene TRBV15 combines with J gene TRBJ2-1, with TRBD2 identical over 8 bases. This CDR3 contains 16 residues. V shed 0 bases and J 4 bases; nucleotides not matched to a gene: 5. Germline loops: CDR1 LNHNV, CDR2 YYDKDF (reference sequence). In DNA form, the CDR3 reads TGTGCCACCAGCAGAGATCCTGGCGGGGGGTACAATGAGCAGTTCTTC. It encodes CATSRDPGGGYNEQFF.

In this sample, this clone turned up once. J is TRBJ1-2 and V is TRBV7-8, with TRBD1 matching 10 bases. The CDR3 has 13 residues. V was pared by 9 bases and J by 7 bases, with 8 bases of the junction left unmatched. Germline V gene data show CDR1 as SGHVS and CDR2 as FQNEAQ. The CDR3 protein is CASRGTGAGGYTF. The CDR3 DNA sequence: TGTGCCAGTAGGGGGACAGGGGCGGGTGGCTACACCTTC. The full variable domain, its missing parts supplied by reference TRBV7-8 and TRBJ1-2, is GAGVSQSPRYKVAKRGQDVALRCDPISGHVSLFWYQQALGQGPEFLTYFQNEAQLDKSGLPSDRFFAERPEGSVSTLKIQRTQQEDSAVYLCASRGTGAGGYTFGSGTRLTVV.

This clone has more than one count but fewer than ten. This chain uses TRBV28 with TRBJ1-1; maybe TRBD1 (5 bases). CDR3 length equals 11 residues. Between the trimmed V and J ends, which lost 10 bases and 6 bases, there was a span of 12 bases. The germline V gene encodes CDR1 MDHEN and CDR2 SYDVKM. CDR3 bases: TGTGCCACCAGGGAGGGGCCTGAAGCTTTCTTT. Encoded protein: CATREGPEAFF.

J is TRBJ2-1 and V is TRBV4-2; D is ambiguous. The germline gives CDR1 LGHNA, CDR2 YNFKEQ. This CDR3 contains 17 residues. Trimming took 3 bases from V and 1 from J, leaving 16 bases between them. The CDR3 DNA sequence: TGTGCCAGCAGCCAGGTAGGAAACAGTCCTTCCTACAATGAGCAGTTCTTC. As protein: CASSQVGNSPSYNEQFF.

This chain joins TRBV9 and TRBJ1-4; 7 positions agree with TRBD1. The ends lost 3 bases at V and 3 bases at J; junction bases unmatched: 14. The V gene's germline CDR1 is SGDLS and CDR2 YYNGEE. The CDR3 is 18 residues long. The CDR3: CASSASDRVEGANEKLFF. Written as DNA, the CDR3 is TGTGCCAGCAGCGCCAGTGACAGGGTAGAGGGGGCTAATGAAAAACTGTTTTTT.

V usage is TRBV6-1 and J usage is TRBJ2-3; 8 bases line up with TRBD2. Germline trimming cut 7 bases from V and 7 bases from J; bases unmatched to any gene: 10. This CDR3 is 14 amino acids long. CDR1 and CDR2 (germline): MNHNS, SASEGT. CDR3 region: CASILGGGGNTQYF. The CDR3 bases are TGTGCCAGCATTCTCGGGGGCGGGGGGAATACGCAGTATTTT.

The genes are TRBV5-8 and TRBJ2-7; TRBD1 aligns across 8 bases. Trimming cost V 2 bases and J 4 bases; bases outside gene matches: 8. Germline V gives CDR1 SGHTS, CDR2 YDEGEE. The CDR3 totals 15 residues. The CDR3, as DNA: TGTGCCAGCAGCTTAAAGACAGGGGTTGAGTACGAGCAGTACTTC. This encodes CASSLKTGVEYEQYF.

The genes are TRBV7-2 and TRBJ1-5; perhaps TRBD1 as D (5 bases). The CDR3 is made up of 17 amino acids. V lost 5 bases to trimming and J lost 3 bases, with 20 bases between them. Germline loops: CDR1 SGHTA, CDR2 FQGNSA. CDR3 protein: CASSPVGGTVLNQPQHF. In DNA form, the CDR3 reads TGTGCCAGCAGCCCAGTCGGGGGGACGGTCCTCAATCAGCCCCAGCATTTT.

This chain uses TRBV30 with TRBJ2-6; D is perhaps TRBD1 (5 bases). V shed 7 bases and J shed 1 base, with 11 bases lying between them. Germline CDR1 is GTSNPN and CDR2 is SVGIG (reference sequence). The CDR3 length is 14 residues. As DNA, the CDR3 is TGTGCCTCGAGCAGGGTGTCTGGGGCCAACGTCCTGACTTTC. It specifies CASSRVSGANVLTF.

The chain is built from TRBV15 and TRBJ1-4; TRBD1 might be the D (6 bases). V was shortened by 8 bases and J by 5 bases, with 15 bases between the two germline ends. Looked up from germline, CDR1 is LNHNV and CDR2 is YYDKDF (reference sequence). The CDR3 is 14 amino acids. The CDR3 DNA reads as TGTGCCACCGGTCCAGGGGTAAGGAATGAAAAACTGTTTTTT. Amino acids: CATGPGVRNEKLFF.

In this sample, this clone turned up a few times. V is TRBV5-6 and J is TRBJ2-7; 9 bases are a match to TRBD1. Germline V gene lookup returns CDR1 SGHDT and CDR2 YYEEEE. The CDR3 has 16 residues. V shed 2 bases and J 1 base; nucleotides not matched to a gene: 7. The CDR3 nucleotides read TGTGCCAGCAGCTTAGTCCGGACAGGGGATTCCTACGAGCAGTACTTC. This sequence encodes CASSLVRTGDSYEQYF.

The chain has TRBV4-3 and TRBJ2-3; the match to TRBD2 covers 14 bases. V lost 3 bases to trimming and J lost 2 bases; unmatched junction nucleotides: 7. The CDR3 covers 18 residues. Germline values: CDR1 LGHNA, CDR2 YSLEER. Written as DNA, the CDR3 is TGCGCCAGCAGCCACGGACTAGCGGGGGGCCCGATCACAGATACGCAGTATTTT. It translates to CASSHGLAGGPITDTQYF.

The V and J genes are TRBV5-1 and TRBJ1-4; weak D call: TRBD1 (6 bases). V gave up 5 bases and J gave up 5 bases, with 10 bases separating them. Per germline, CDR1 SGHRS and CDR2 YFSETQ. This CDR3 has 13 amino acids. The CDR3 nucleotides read TGCGCCAGCAGGAGGGGGGGAAATGAAAAACTGTTTTTT. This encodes CASRRGGNEKLFF.

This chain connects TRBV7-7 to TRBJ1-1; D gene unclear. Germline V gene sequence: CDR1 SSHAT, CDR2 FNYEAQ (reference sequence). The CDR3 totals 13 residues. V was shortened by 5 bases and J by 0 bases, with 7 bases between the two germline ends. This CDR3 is CASSLSVNTEAFF. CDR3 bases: TGTGCCAGCAGCCTTTCAGTGAACACTGAAGCTTTCTTT. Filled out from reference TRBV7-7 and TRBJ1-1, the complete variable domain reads GAGVSQSPRYKVTKRGQDVTLRCDPISSHATLYWYQQALGQGPEFLTYFNYEAQPDKSGLPSDRFSAERPEGSISTLTIQRTEQRDSAMYRCASSLSVNTEAFFGQGTRLTVV.

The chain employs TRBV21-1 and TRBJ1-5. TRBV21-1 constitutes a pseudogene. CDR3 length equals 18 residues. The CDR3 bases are TGTGCCAGCAGCAAAGCGGGAGGAAGTTCAGATAGCAATCAGCCCCAGCATTTT. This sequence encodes CASSKAGGSSDSNQPQHF.

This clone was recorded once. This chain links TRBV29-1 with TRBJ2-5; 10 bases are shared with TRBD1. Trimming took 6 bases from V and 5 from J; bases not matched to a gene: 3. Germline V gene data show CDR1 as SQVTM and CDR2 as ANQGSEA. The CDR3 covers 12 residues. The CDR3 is CSVRQGAETQYF. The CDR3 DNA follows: TGCAGCGTAAGACAGGGGGCGGAGACCCAGTACTTC.

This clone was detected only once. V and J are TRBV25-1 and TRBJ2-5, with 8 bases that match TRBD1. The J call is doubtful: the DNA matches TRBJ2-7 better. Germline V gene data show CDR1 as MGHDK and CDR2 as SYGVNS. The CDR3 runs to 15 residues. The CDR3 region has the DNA TGTGCCAGCACTCCAGGGGGCGCCCATACCTACGAGCAGTACTTC. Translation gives CASTPGGAHTYEQYF.

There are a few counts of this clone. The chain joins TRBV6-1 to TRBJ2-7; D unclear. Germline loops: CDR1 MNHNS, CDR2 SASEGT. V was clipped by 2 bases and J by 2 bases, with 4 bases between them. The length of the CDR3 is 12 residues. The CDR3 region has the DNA TGTGCCAGCAGTGAACAGACCTACGAGCAGTACTTC. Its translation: CASSEQTYEQYF.

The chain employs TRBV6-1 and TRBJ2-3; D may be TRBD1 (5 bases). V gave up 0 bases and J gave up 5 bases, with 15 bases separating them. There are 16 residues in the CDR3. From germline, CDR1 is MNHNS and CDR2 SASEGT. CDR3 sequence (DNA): TGTGCCAGCAGTGAAGCTCGTAGGGGCCCTGGAGATACGCAGTATTTT. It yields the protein CASSEARRGPGDTQYF.

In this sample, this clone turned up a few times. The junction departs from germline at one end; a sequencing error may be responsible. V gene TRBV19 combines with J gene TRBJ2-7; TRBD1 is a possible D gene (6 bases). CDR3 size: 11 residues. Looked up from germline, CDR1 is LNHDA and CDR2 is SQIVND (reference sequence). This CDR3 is CASSRGHRDLF. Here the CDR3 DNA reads TGTGCCAGTAGTAGGGGACACCGGGACCTCTTC. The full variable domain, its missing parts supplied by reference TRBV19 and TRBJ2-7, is DGGITQSPKYLFRKEGQNVTLSCEQNLNHDAMYWYRQDPGQGLRLIYYSQIVNDFQKGDIAEGYSVSREKKESFPLTVTSAQKNPTAFYLCASSRGHRDLFGPGTRLTVT.

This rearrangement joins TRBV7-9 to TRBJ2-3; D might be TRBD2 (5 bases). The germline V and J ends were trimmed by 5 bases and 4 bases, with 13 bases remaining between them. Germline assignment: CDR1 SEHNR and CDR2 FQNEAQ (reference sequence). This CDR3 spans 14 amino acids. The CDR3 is CASSQSGSPDTQYF. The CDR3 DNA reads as TGTGCCAGCAGCCAAAGTGGGAGCCCAGATACGCAGTATTTT.

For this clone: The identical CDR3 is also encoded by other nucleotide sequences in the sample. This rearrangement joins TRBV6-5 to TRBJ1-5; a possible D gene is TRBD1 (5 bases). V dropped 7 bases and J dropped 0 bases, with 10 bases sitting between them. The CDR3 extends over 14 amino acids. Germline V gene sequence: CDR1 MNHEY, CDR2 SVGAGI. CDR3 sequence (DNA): TGTGCCAGCAAACAAACAGGTAGCAATCAGCCCCAGCATTTT. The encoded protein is CASKQTGSNQPQHF.

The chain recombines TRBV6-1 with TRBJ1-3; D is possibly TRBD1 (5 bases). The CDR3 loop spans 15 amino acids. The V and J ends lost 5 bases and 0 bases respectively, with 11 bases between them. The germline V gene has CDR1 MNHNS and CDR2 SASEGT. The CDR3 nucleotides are TGTGCCAGCAGTTCGACAGCCTACTCTGGAAACACCATATATTTT. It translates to CASSSTAYSGNTIYF.

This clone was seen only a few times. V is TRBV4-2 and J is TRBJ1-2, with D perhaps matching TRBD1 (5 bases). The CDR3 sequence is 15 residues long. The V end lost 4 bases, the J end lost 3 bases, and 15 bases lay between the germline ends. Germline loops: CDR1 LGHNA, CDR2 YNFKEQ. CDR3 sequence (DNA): TGTGCCAGCAGCCTGGGAGGGGAACGGGACTATGGCTACACCTTC. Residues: CASSLGGERDYGYTF.

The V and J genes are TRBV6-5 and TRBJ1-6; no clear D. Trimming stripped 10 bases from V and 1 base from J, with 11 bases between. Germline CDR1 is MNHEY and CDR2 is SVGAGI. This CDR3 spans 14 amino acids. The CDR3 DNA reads TGTGCCACCCACCCGGGATCCTATAATTCACCCCTCCACTTT. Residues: CATHPGSYNSPLHF.

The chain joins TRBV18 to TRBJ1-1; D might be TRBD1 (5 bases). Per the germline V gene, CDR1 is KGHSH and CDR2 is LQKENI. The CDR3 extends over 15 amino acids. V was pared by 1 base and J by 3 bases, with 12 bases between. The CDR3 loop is CASSPLSRAHTEAFF. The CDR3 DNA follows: TGTGCCAGCTCACCACTGTCCAGGGCTCACACTGAAGCTTTCTTT.

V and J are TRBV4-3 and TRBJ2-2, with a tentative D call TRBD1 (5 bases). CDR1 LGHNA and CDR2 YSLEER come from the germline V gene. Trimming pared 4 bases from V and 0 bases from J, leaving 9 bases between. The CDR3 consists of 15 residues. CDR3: CASSLGLANTGELFF. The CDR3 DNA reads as TGCGCCAGCAGCCTGGGGCTAGCGAACACCGGGGAGCTGTTTTTT.

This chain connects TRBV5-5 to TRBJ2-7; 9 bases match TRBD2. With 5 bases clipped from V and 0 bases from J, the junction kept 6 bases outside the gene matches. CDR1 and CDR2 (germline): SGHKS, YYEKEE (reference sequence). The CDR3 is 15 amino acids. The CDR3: CASSFSGGHSYEQYF. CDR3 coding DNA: TGTGCCAGCAGTTTTAGCGGGGGCCACTCCTACGAGCAGTACTTC.